Below are 32 T cell receptor beta chains sequenced from a single sample in a study of T cells in tumors after PD-1 blockade. TCRdb keeps only in-frame clones here, not all; method: immunoSEQ multiplex PCR. This table has some 60,000 clones, around four fifths appearing once. The sample consisted of PBMCs, taken before anti-PD-1 treatment. The receptors were gathered from a human donor with basal cell carcinoma.

The V gene is TRBV19, the J gene TRBJ2-3; D might be TRBD1 (6 bases). The V and J ends lost 1 base and 4 bases respectively, with 12 bases between them. This CDR3 contains 15 residues. CDR1 and CDR2 from the germline V gene are LNHDA and SQIVND (reference sequence). CDR3 bases: TGTGCCAGTAGTATAGCAGGGGCCGGGGCAGATACGCAGTATTTT. This sequence encodes CASSIAGAGADTQYF.

The chain recombines TRBV5-1 with TRBJ2-5; a weak D match, TRBD1 (6 bases). The ends were cut back, 3 bases at V and 4 bases at J, with 10 bases in the middle. CDR1 and CDR2 from the germline V gene are SGHRS and YFSETQ. The CDR3 covers 13 residues. CDR3 amino acids: CASSSTGLETQYF. The CDR3 coding sequence is TGCGCCAGCAGCTCAACAGGGTTAGAGACCCAGTACTTC.

The genes are TRBV6-1 and TRBJ2-3; the match to TRBD2 covers 7 bases. The CDR3 is 15 residues long. Germline V CDR1 and CDR2: MNHNS, SASEGT. V gave up 2 bases and J gave up 1 base; unmatched junction bases: 3. CDR3 in DNA: TGTGCCAGCAGTGAAACTCTAGCGGGCACAGATACGCAGTATTTT. Protein product: CASSETLAGTDTQYF.

This clone was seen a handful of times. The chain carries TRBV27 and TRBJ1-1, with D tentatively TRBD1 (6 bases). The CDR3 is 16 amino acids. CDR1 and CDR2 (germline): MNHEY, SMNVEV (reference sequence). The V and J ends lost 0 bases and 5 bases respectively, with 16 bases between them. CDR3 loop: CASSLSLGGGGTEAFF. DNA of the CDR3: TGTGCCAGCAGTTTATCCCTGGGGGGAGGGGGAACTGAAGCTTTCTTT.

The DNA of the CDR3 is TGCGCCAGCAGCTTCGGGGTGGGGGGTTACGAGCAGTACTTC. Its translation is CASSFGVGGYEQYF. V and J are TRBV5-1 and TRBJ2-7; D is possibly TRBD2 (6 bases). Deletions cut 2 bases from V and 4 bases from J, with 13 bases between. The CDR3 covers 14 residues. Germline CDR1 is SGHRS and CDR2 is YFSETQ. Based on the CDR3 plus reference TRBV5-1 and TRBJ2-7, the full variable domain is KAGVTQTPRYLIKTRGQQVTLSCSPISGHRSVSWYQQTPGQGLQFLFEYFSETQRNKGNFPGRFSGRQFSNSRSEMNVSTLELGDSALYLCASSFGVGGYEQYFGPGTRLTVT.

The chain joins TRBV19 to TRBJ1-1; no definite D call. V lost 5 bases and J lost 0, with 10 bases in between. Germline V gene lookup returns CDR1 LNHDA and CDR2 SQIVND (reference sequence). This CDR3 has 14 residues. This CDR3 reads CASSPRIMNTEAFF. The CDR3 DNA is TGTGCCAGTAGTCCCAGGATTATGAACACTGAAGCTTTCTTT.

This clone was recorded once. The chain carries TRBV5-6 and TRBJ2-5; 7 nucleotides line up with TRBD1. Germline loops: CDR1 SGHDT, CDR2 YYEEEE. The length of the CDR3 is 13 residues. The V segment lost 6 bases and the J segment 6 bases; nucleotides outside the gene matches: 8. CDR3 protein: CASIEQGSQTQYF. The DNA for the CDR3 is TGTGCCAGCATCGAACAGGGGTCGCAGACCCAGTACTTC.

This clone was counted many times. The J gene is TRBJ2-1, the V gene TRBV6-4, with 10 bases identical to TRBD1. CDR1 is MRHNA and CDR2 is SNTAGT in the germline V gene. There are 16 residues in the CDR3. The J segment lost 9 bases and the V segment lost 0 bases, leaving 8 bases of the junction unmatched. The CDR3 DNA is TGTGCCAGCAGTGACTCCCGGGACAGGGGTTCTAGTGAGCAGTTCTTC. It is translated as CASSDSRDRGSSEQFF.

The chain employs TRBV9 and TRBJ2-3, with no clear D. Trimming removed 4 bases at V and 1 base at J, with 16 bases between. The CDR3 is 16 residues long. Germline assignment: CDR1 SGDLS and CDR2 YYNGEE. In DNA form, the CDR3 reads TGTGCCAGCAGCCCCCAAGGGCATGTGGGCACAGATACGCAGTATTTT. This sequence encodes CASSPQGHVGTDTQYF. Full variable domain (missing parts from reference TRBV9 and TRBJ2-3): DSGVTQTPKHLITATGQRVTLRCSPRSGDLSVYWYQQSLDQGLQFLIQYYNGEERAKGNILERFSAQQFPDLHSELNLSSLELGDSALYFCASSPQGHVGTDTQYFGPGTRLTVL.

This chain joins TRBV19 and TRBJ2-3, with 11 nucleotides matching TRBD2. Per the germline V gene, CDR1 is LNHDA and CDR2 is SQIVND (reference sequence). CDR3 size: 14 residues. J gave up 0 bases and V 9 bases, and 2 bases lay outside the gene matches. The CDR3: CASGTSGSTDTQYF. CDR3 in DNA: TGTGCCAGCGGGACTAGCGGAAGCACAGATACGCAGTATTTT.

The chain recombines TRBV28 with TRBJ2-2; TRBD2 matches 12 bases. CDR1 and CDR2 from the germline V gene are MDHEN and SYDVKM. V gave up 6 bases and J gave up 4 bases; unmatched junction bases: 3. CDR3 length: 15 residues. DNA for the CDR3: TGTGCCAGCAGACCGGGACTAGCGGGCACCGGGGAGCTGTTTTTT. Protein sequence: CASRPGLAGTGELFF.

The V call is TRBV2, the J call TRBJ1-1; tentatively, D is TRBD1 (6 bases). The CDR3 has 14 residues. Germline V gene sequence: CDR1 SNHLY, CDR2 FYNNEI. V was shortened by 4 bases and J by 6 bases, with 15 bases between the two germline ends. This CDR3 reads CASSVSGQRPEAFF. CDR3 in DNA: TGTGCCAGCAGTGTCTCGGGACAAAGACCTGAAGCTTTCTTT.

The chain carries TRBV5-1 and TRBJ1-6; D call uncertain. Germline loops: CDR1 SGHRS, CDR2 YFSETQ. This CDR3 spans 15 amino acids. V was cut by 2 bases and J by 0 bases, with 6 bases left in between. CDR3 nucleotides: TGCGCCAGCAGCTTTGACTTCTCCTATAATTCACCCCTCCACTTT. Encoded protein: CASSFDFSYNSPLHF.

V is TRBV11-3 and J is TRBJ2-1; no reliable D call. Deletions cut 6 bases from V and 0 bases from J, with 18 bases between. CDR1 is SGHNT and CDR2 is YENEEA in the germline V gene. The CDR3 sequence is 17 residues long. The CDR3 region is CASSPLGWGASYNEQFF. The CDR3 region has the DNA TGTGCCAGCAGTCCCCTTGGGTGGGGTGCCTCCTACAATGAGCAGTTCTTC.

Turning to this clone: Within the sample, other DNA sequences also encode this same CDR3. This sequence joins TRBV5-4 and TRBJ1-1; a possible D gene is TRBD1 (5 bases). The CDR3 covers 14 residues. Trimming cost V 0 bases and J 2 bases, with 8 bases left between them. Looked up from germline, CDR1 is SGHNT and CDR2 is YYREEE (reference sequence). CDR3 DNA: TGTGCCAGCAGCTTGGTAGGGGTTAACACTGAAGCTTTCTTT. Its protein product is CASSLVGVNTEAFF.

The chain couples TRBV30 to TRBJ1-2; D remains ambiguous. Germline lookup yields CDR1 GTSNPN and CDR2 SVGIG (reference sequence). V lost 2 bases, J lost 11 bases, and 18 bases lay in between. The CDR3 runs 13 residues. The CDR3 nucleotides are TGTGCCTGGAGTAAGGATACAGATCTTTTATACACCTTC. Its protein product is CAWSKDTDLLYTF. Full variable domain (rest looked up from reference TRBV30 and TRBJ1-2): SQTIHQWPATLVQPVGSPLSLECTVEGTSNPNLYWYRQAAGRGLQLLFYSVGIGQISSEVPQNLSASRPQDRQFILSSKKLLLSDSGFYLCAWSKDTDLLYTFGSGTRLTVV.

The chain is built from TRBV5-5 and TRBJ1-1; D unclear. V lost 4 bases, J lost 3 bases, and 10 bases lay in between. Per germline, CDR1 SGHKS and CDR2 YYEKEE (reference sequence). The CDR3 covers 13 residues. CDR3 sequence (DNA): TGTGCCAGCAGCACGGAGAGGGACACTGAAGCTTTCTTT. Translated: CASSTERDTEAFF.

The J gene is TRBJ2-5, the V gene TRBV5-4; no clear D. The CDR3 length is 13 residues. V dropped 4 bases and J dropped 3 bases, with 10 bases sitting between them. Looked up from germline, CDR1 is SGHNT and CDR2 is YYREEE (reference sequence). CDR3 DNA sequence: TGTGCCAGCAGCACCGGACGGGAAGAGACCCAGTACTTC. Translation gives CASSTGREETQYF.

The V gene is TRBV5-1, the J gene TRBJ2-1; TRBD2 agrees at 11 bases. V lost 3 bases, J lost 4 bases, and 9 bases stayed unmatched. CDR1 and CDR2 (germline): SGHRS, YFSETQ. CDR3 length: 17 residues. The CDR3: CASSWNLLAGEYNEQFF. The DNA of the CDR3 is TGCGCCAGCAGCTGGAACCTACTAGCGGGGGAATACAATGAGCAGTTCTTC.

This rearrangement joins TRBV9 to TRBJ2-3, with D tentatively TRBD1 (6 bases). The CDR3 is 14 residues long. Germline values: CDR1 SGDLS, CDR2 YYNGEE. Trimming removed 3 bases from V and 2 bases from J, with 10 bases in between. The CDR3 loop reads CASSGGQFTDTQYF. CDR3 coding DNA: TGTGCCAGCAGCGGTGGACAGTTCACAGATACGCAGTATTTT.

The V and J genes are TRBV11-1 and TRBJ1-1; TRBD1 aligns across 8 bases. CDR1 is SGHAT, CDR2 FQDESV, per germline (reference sequence). V shed 4 bases and J 4 bases; nucleotides not matched to a gene: 8. This CDR3 comprises 15 residues. CDR3 loop: CASSYHRGFGTEAFF. The CDR3 DNA sequence: TGTGCCAGCAGCTATCACAGGGGGTTCGGCACTGAAGCTTTCTTT.

V and J are TRBV11-3 and TRBJ1-3; the D is unclear. Germline V gives CDR1 SGHNT, CDR2 YENEEA. The CDR3 is 17 amino acids. The V gene lost 0 bases and the J gene lost 4 bases, with 16 bases spanning the gap. CDR3 nucleotides: TGTGCCAGCAGCTTAGAGGTCCCCTGGACGGACGGAAACACCATATATTTT. Translating gives CASSLEVPWTDGNTIYF.

The rearrangement links TRBV28 to TRBJ1-2, with unresolved D. Germline-derived CDR1 and CDR2 are MDHEN and SYDVKM. The CDR3 loop spans 13 amino acids. V was cut by 9 bases and J by 5 bases, with 16 bases left in between. For the CDR3, the DNA is TGTGCCAGTCAGCCCAACAGCGTGTATGGCTACACCTTC. Residues: CASQPNSVYGYTF.

This sequence joins TRBV27 and TRBJ1-2; D is unclear. The CDR3 contains 15 residues. V dropped 4 bases and J dropped 4 bases, with 16 bases sitting between them. CDR1 and CDR2 (germline): MNHEY, SMNVEV (reference sequence). Written as DNA, the CDR3 is TGTGCCAGCAGTTCACCCCTAGGAGGGATCTATGGCTACACCTTC. Encoded protein: CASSSPLGGIYGYTF.

V gene TRBV23-1 combines with J gene TRBJ2-2; no reliable D call. TRBV23-1 is labeled an ORF, and its function is uncertain. The CDR3 is made up of 17 amino acids. The ends were cut back, 8 bases at V and 1 base at J, with 20 bases in the middle. The CDR3 here is CASVSAAGWENTGELFF. CDR3 nucleotides: TGCGCCAGCGTCTCTGCCGCAGGTTGGGAGAACACCGGGGAGCTGTTTTTT.

J is TRBJ1-1 and V is TRBV19; D is undetermined. Trimming took off 0 bases at V and 6 bases at J, with 11 bases between the two ends. This CDR3 has 14 residues. In germline, CDR1 is LNHDA, CDR2 SQIVND (reference sequence). CDR3: CASSIDVQGAEAFF. The CDR3 DNA reads as TGTGCCAGTAGTATAGATGTTCAAGGTGCTGAAGCTTTCTTT.

CDR3 loop: CASSPLLAGGSNEQFF. The CDR3 DNA sequence: TGTGCCAGCTCACCACTTCTAGCGGGGGGGTCCAATGAGCAGTTCTTC. The J gene is TRBJ2-1, the V gene TRBV18; 12 bases are shared with TRBD2. The CDR3 contains 16 residues. The V and J ends lost 1 base and 6 bases, in that order; junction bases with no gene match: 4. CDR1 and CDR2 from the germline V gene are KGHSH and LQKENI. Full variable domain (outside the CDR3, taken from reference TRBV18 and TRBJ2-1): NAGVMQNPRHLVRRRGQEARLRCSPMKGHSHVYWYRQLPEEGLKFMVYLQKENIIDESGMPKERFSAEFPKEGPSILRIQQVVRGDSAAYFCASSPLLAGGSNEQFFGPGTRLTVL.

This chain links TRBV5-4 with TRBJ2-7; 10 nucleotides agree with TRBD1. CDR1 is SGHNT and CDR2 is YYREEE in the germline V gene (reference sequence). The CDR3 is 16 amino acids. V lost 6 bases, J lost 3 bases, and 12 bases stayed unmatched. The CDR3 here is CASTSLVGQGIYEQYF. The CDR3 DNA follows: TGTGCCAGCACCTCCCTAGTGGGACAGGGGATCTACGAGCAGTACTTC.

This clone was seen a handful of times. The J gene is TRBJ1-3, the V gene TRBV9, with D tentatively TRBD1 (5 bases). The V gene lost 0 bases and the J gene lost 2 bases, with 9 bases spanning the gap. This CDR3 has 15 residues. Germline-derived CDR1 and CDR2 are SGDLS and YYNGEE. CDR3 amino acids: CASSVEGVAGNTIYF. Written as DNA, the CDR3 is TGTGCCAGCAGCGTAGAAGGGGTCGCTGGAAACACCATATATTTT.

The chain is built from TRBV12-3 or TRBV12-4 and TRBJ1-1; tentatively, D is TRBD1 (6 bases). The V and J ends lost 5 bases and 10 bases respectively, with 14 bases between them. This CDR3 contains 12 residues. CDR3 sequence reads: CASSPTGRTAFF. DNA for the CDR3: TGTGCCAGCAGTCCAACAGGGCGCACAGCTTTCTTT.

This chain joins TRBV3-1 (or the pseudogene TRBV3-2) and TRBJ1-1, with 10 bases identical to TRBD1. The trim removed 5 bases at V and 5 bases at J, leaving 5 bases unmatched. The CDR3 is made up of 14 amino acids. Germline V gene data show CDR1 as LGHDT and CDR2 as YNNKEL (reference sequence). CDR3 residues: CASSGDRGGTEAFF. As DNA, the CDR3 is TGTGCCAGCAGCGGGGACAGGGGAGGAACTGAAGCTTTCTTT.

This clone showed up just once. The rearrangement links TRBV7-8 to TRBJ2-5; D possibly corresponds to TRBD2 (5 bases). The CDR3 spans 14 residues. The germline gives CDR1 SGHVS, CDR2 FQNEAQ. V was trimmed by 7 bases and J by 2 bases, leaving 14 bases between them. Here the CDR3 DNA reads TGTGCCAGCAACCTAAAGCGGACTCAAGAGACCCAGTACTTC. Residues: CASNLKRTQETQYF.